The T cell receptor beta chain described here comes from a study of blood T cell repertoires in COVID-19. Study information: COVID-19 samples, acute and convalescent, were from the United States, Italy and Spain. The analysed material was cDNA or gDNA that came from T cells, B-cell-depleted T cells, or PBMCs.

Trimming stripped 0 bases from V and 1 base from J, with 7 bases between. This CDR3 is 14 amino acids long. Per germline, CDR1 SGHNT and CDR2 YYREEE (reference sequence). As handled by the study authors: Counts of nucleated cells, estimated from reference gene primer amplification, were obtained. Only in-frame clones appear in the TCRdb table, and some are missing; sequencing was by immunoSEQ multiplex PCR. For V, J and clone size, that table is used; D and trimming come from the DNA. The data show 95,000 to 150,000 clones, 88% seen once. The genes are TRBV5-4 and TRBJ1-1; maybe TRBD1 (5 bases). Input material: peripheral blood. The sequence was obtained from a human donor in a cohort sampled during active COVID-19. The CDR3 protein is CASSLVGANTEAFF. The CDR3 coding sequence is TGTGCCAGCAGCTTGGTAGGGGCGAACACTGAAGCTTTCTTT. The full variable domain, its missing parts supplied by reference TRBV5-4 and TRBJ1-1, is ETGVTQSPTHLIKTRGQQVTLRCSSQSGHNTVSWYQQALGQGPQFIFQYYREEENGRGNFPPRFSGLQFPNYSSELNVNALELDDSALYLCASSLVGANTEAFFGQGTRLTVV.